The entry that follows covers one TCR beta chain sequence. The target antigen is unknown. The sample originates from a study of regulatory T cells in long-lasting Graves disease. Overall study findings and caveats: Persistent disease preferred TRBV28, TRBJ1-2 and TRBJ2-5; new disease, TRBV20-1 and TRBJ2-1.

Germline CDR1 is LNHDA and CDR2 is SQIVND (reference sequence). This CDR3 comprises 15 residues. V lost 6 bases and J 4 bases, leaving 18 bases between the germline ends. The authors built TCR beta libraries using iRepertoire HTBI primers and Arm-PCR of CDR3 regions. MiXCR, run by TCRdb on the multiplex PCR reads, gives a single entry per CDR3 protein. This table holds 400,000 to 550,000 distinct CDR3 sequences, about a sixth found once. As to time point: newly diagnosed GD, antithyroid drugs for less than 3 months. PBMCs were the source of the RNA used for TCR sequencing. These data are also associated with another study on T cells in Graves' hyperthyroidism and ophthalmopathy.

J is TRBJ1-1 and V is TRBV19; D possibly corresponds to TRBD1 (5 bases). The sequencing used peripheral blood mononuclear cells (PBMCs), collected at new diagnosis, from a patient treated with antithyroid drugs. The sequence came from a woman in her twenties or thirties with Graves disease. The CDR3 bases are TGTGCCAGTAGCCAACAGGACAAGGGGCCCACTGAAGCTTTCTTT. It codes for CASSQQDKGPTEAFF.